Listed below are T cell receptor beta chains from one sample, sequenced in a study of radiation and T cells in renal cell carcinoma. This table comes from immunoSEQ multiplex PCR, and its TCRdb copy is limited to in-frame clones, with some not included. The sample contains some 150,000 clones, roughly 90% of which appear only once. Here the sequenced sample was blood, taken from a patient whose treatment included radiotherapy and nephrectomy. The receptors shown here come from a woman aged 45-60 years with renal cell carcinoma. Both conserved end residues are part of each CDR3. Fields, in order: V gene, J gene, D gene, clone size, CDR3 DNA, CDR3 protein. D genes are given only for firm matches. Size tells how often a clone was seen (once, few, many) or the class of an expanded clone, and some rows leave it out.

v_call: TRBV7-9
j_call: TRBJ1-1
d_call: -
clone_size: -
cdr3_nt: TGTGCCAGCAGCTTAGTTAATCTCAGACCTGAAGCTTTCTTT
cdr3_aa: CASSLVNLRPEAFF

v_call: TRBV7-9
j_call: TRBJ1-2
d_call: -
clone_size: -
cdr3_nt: TGTGCCAGCAGCGCCCCCGAAAGGACCTATGGCTACACCTTC
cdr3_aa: CASSAPERTYGYTF

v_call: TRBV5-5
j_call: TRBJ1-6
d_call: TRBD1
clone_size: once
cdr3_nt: TGTGCCAGCAGCAATCCAGGGGGGCGCTCCTATAATTCACCCCTCCACTTT
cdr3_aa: CASSNPGGRSYNSPLHF

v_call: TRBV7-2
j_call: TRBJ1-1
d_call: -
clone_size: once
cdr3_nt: TGTGCCAGCAGCTTAGATGGGGCCCATGACACTGAAGCTTTCTTT
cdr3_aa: CASSLDGAHDTEAFF

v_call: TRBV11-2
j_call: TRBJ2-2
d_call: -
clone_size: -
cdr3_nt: TGTGCCAGCAGCTTATTAGCGAACACCGGGGAGCTGTTTTTT
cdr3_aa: CASSLLANTGELFF

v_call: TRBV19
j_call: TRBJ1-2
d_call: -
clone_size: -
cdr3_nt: TGTGCCAGTAGTATAATGAACAGTAACTATGGCTACACCTTC
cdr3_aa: CASSIMNSNYGYTF

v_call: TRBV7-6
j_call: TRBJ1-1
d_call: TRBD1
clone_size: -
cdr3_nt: TGTGCCAGCAGCTTAACCGGACAGGGGAGTACTGAAGCTTTCTTT
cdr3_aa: CASSLTGQGSTEAFF

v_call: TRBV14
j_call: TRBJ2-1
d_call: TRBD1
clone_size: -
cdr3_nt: TGTGCCAGCAGCCAAGACCAGGGGGCATGGGAGGATGAGCAGTTCTTC
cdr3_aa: CASSQDQGAWEDEQFF

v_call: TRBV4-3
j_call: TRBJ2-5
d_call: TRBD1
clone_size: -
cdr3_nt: TGCGCCAGCAGCCAGGGACAGGGAGCCCGACAAGAGACCCAGTACTTC
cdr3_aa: CASSQGQGARQETQYF

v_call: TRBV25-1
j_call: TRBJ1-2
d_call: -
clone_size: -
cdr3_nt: TGTGCCAGCAGTCCAGGGGACCCCTATGGCTACACCTTC
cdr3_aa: CASSPGDPYGYTF

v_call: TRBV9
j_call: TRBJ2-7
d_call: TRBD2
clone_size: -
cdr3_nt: TGTGCCAGCAGCGTATCGGAGCGGGGCCCCTCCTACGAGCAGTACTTC
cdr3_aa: CASSVSERGPSYEQYF

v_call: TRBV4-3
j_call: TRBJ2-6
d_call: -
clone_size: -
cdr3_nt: TGCGCCAGCAGCCAAGAGTTGACAGGCCTCTCTGGGGCCAACGTCCTGACTTTC
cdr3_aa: CASSQELTGLSGANVLTF

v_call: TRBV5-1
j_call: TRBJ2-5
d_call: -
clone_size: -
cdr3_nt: TGCGCCAGCAGCTTTGGACGGCCCCAGGAGACCCAGTACTTC
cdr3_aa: CASSFGRPQETQYF

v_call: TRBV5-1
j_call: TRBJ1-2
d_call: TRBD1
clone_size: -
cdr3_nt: TGCGCCAGCAGTCCCACTCCGGGACAGCCTAACTATGGCTACACCTTC
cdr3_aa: CASSPTPGQPNYGYTF

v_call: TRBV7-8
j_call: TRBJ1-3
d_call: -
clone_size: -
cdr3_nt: TGTGCCAGCAGCTTAGGGTCAGGGAGCTCTGGAAACACCATATATTTT
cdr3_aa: CASSLGSGSSGNTIYF

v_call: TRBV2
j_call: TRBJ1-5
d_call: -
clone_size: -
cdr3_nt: TGTGCCAGCAAATACGCACAGGGTAATCAGCCCCAGCATTTT
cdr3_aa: CASKYAQGNQPQHF

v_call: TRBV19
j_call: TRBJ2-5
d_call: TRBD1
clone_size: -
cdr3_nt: TGTGCCAGTAGTACCGACAGGGGACAAGAGACCCAGTACTTC
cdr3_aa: CASSTDRGQETQYF

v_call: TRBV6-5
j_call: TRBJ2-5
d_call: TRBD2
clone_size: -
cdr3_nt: TGTGCCAGCAGTTACTCCACTAGCGGGAGGAGAACCCAGTACTTC
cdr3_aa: CASSYSTSGRRTQYF

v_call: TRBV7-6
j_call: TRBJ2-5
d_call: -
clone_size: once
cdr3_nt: TGTGCCAGCAGGTGGGGCGGGGAAGAGACCCAGTACTTC
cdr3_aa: CASRWGGEETQYF

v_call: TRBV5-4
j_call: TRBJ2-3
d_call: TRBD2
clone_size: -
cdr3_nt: TGTGCCAGCAGGCCTAACCCAACTAGCGGAGCCCTCACAGATACGCAGTATTTT
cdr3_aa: CASRPNPTSGALTDTQYF

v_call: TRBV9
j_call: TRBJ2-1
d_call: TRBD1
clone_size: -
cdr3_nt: TGTGCCAGCAGCTTGCCCGACAGGGGTACCTACAATGAGCAGTTCTTC
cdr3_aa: CASSLPDRGTYNEQFF

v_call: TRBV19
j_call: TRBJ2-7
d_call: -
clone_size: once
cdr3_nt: TGTGCCAGTAGTATAGATCCAGCCGGCTACGAGCAGTACTTC
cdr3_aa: CASSIDPAGYEQYF

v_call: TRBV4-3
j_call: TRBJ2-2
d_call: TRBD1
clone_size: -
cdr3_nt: TGCGCCAGCAGCCAAGACTGGACAGGGATCACCGGGGAGCTGTTTTTT
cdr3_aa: CASSQDWTGITGELFF

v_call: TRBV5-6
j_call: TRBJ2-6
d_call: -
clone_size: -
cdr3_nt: TGTGCCAGCAGCGCCACAGGGATCGGGGCCAACGTCCTGACTTTC
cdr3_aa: CASSATGIGANVLTF

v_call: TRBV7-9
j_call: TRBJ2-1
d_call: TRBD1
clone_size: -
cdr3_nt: TGTGCCAGCAGCTTAAGGACAGGCGGTGGAAATGAGCAGTTCTTC
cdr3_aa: CASSLRTGGGNEQFF

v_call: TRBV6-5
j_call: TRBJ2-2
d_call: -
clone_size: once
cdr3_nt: TGTGCCAGCAACTCGGACAGAAGAGGCACCGGGGAGCTGTTTTTT
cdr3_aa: CASNSDRRGTGELFF

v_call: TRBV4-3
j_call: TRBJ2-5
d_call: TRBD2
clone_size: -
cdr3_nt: TGCGCCAGCAGCCAAGTGACTAGCGGGGGGGCCGAGACCCAGTACTTC
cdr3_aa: CASSQVTSGGAETQYF

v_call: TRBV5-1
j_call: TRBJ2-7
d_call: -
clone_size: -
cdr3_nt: TGCGCCAGCAGCTTGCAGGGTGCTAAGTACGAGCAGTACTTC
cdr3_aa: CASSLQGAKYEQYF

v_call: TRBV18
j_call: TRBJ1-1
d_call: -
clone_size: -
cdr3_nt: TGTGCCAGCTCACCAGAATTGAACACTGAAGCTTTCTTT
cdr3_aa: CASSPELNTEAFF

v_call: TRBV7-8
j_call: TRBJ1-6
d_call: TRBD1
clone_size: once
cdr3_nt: TGTGCCAGCAGGACCGGACAGGGGGCTACACCGAATAATTCACCCCTCCACTTT
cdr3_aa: CASRTGQGATPNNSPLHF

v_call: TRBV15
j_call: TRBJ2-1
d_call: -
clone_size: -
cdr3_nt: TGTGCCACCAGCAGAGGCAATGAGCAGTTCTTC
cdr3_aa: CATSRGNEQFF

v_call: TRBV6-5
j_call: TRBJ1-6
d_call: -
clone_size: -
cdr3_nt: TGTGCCAGCACCCGGGCGGGCCTGAATTCACCCCTCCACTTT
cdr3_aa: CASTRAGLNSPLHF

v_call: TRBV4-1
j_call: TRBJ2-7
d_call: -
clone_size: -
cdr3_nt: TGCGCCAGCAGCCAAGGCGGGCGGGGACCCTACGAGCAGTACTTC
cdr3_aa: CASSQGGRGPYEQYF

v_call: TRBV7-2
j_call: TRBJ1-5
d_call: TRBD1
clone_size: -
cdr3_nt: TGTGCCAGCAGCATCAGGACAGGGGGCGTTTTGAATCAGCCCCAGCATTTT
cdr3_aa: CASSIRTGGVLNQPQHF

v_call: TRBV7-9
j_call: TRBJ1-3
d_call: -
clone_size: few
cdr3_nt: TGTGCCAGCAGCCACAGCTCTGGAAACACCATATATTTT
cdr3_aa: CASSHSSGNTIYF

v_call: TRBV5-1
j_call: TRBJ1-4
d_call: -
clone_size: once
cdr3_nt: TGCGCCAGCAGCTTGGAGGGCACAACTAATGAAAAACTGTTTTTT
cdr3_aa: CASSLEGTTNEKLFF

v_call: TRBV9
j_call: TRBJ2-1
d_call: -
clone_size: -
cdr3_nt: TGTGCCAGCAGCGTAGATTTTAATGAGCAGTTCTTC
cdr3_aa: CASSVDFNEQFF

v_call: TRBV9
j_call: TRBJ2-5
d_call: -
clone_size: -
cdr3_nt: TGTGCCAGCAGCGTAGGGGGGCACCAAGAGACCCAGTACTTC
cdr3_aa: CASSVGGHQETQYF

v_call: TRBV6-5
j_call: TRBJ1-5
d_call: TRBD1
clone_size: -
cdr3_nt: TGTGCCAGCCAGACAGGGAGCAATCAGCCCCAGCATTTT
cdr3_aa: CASQTGSNQPQHF

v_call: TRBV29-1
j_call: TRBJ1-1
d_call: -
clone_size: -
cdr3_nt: TGCAGCGTTGCTCGGGGGAACACTGAAGCTTTCTTT
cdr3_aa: CSVARGNTEAFF

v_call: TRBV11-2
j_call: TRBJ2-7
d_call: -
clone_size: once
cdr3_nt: TGTGCCAGCAGCTTAGGTGTGGGTCCGTTTAGCGACGAGCAGTACTTC
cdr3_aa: CASSLGVGPFSDEQYF

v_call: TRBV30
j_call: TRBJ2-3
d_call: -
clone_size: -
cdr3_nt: TGTGCCTGGAGTAGGAACCCCCAAGGAGATACGCAGTATTTT
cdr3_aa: CAWSRNPQGDTQYF

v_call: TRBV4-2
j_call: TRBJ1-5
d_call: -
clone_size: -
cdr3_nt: TGTGCCAGCAGCCCTCGGACAGCCAATCAGCCCCAGCATTTT
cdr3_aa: CASSPRTANQPQHF

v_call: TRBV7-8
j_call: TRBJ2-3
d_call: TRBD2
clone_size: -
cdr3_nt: TGTGCCAGCAGCCTACGCCGCGGGGGGGGAGATACGCAGTATTTT
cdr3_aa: CASSLRRGGGDTQYF

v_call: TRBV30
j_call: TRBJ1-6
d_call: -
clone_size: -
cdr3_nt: TGTGCCTGGGCTCCGGATAATTCACCCCTCCACTTT
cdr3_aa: CAWAPDNSPLHF

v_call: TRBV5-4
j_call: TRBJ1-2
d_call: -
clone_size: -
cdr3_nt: TGTGCCAGCAGACTTGGGGGCGCGGATGGCTACACCTTC
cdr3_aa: CASRLGGADGYTF

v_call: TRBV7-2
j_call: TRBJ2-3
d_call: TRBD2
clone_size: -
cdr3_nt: TGTGCCAGCAGCCCCCGACTAGCGGGGGGCCCAGGTACGCAGTATTTT
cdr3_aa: CASSPRLAGGPGTQYF

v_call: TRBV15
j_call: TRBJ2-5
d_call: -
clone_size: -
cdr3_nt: TGTGCCACCAGCAGAGATTTGGGGCTTGGGGGGGGCCCTCAAGAGACCCAGTACTTC
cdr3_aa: CATSRDLGLGGGPQETQYF

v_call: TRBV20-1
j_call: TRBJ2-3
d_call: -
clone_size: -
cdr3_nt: TGCAGTGCTCGGGACCTTACGCAGTATTTT
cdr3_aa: CSARDLTQYF

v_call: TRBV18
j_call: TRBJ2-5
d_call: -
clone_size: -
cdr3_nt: TGTGCCAGCTCACAGACACAGGCCCTCCAAGAGACCCAGTACTTC
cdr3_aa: CASSQTQALQETQYF

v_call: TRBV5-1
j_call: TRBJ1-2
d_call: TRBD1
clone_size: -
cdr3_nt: TGCGCCAGCAGCTCTGGGACAGGGTGGGGCTACACCTTC
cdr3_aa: CASSSGTGWGYTF

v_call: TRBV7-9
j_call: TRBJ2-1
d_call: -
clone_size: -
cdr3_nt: TGTGCCAGCAGCCCACTGGGTGAGCAGTTCTTC
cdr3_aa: CASSPLGEQFF

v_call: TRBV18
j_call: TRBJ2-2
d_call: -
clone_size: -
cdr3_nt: TGTGCCAGCTCACCCCAATGGGGCGGGGAGCTGTTTTTT
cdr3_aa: CASSPQWGGELFF